A single sample gave rise to the 31 T cell receptor beta chains below, sequenced in a study of T cell changes during pregnancy in multiple sclerosis. The method was immunoSEQ multiplex PCR; TCRdb's version includes in-frame clones alone and lacks a portion of them. This table has about 45,000 clones, about 91% appearing once. The input for sequencing was CD8+ T cells from peripheral blood mononuclear cells, taken in the second trimester of pregnancy. The source is a female donor with multiple sclerosis, enrolled in a pregnancy study.

This sequence joins TRBV27 and TRBJ2-7; a weak D match, TRBD2 (5 bases). From germline, CDR1 is MNHEY and CDR2 SMNVEV (reference sequence). The V end was cut by 6 bases, the J end by 0 bases, with 12 bases between. The CDR3 consists of 14 residues. This CDR3 is CASSRGWGSYEQYF. The CDR3 DNA reads TGTGCCAGCAGCCGGGGTTGGGGCTCCTACGAGCAGTACTTC.

This chain connects TRBV7-6 to TRBJ1-5, with D maybe TRBD1 (6 bases). This CDR3 contains 16 residues. Looked up from germline, CDR1 is SGHVS and CDR2 is FNYEAQ. Trimming shortened V by 5 bases and J by 0 bases, and 14 bases separated the two germline ends. CDR3 coding DNA: TGTGCCAGCAGCGAAGGGGGTCAGGATAGCAATCAGCCCCAGCATTTT. Translation: CASSEGGQDSNQPQHF.

The chain carries TRBV4-2 and TRBJ2-7; tentatively, D is TRBD2 (6 bases). The germline V gene encodes CDR1 LGHNA and CDR2 YNFKEQ. CDR3 length equals 17 residues. V was trimmed by 0 bases and J by 0 bases, leaving 15 bases between them. CDR3 sequence reads: CASSQEGGVAPSYEQYF. The CDR3 nucleotides read TGTGCCAGCAGCCAAGAAGGAGGGGTCGCGCCCTCCTACGAGCAGTACTTC.

This chain uses TRBV4-3 with TRBJ2-1; 12 nucleotides line up with TRBD2. CDR3 length equals 17 residues. Germline-derived CDR1 and CDR2 are LGHNA and YSLEER. V was pared by 1 base and J by 2 bases, with 3 bases of the junction left unmatched. CDR3 DNA: TGCGCCAGCAGCCAAGGGACTAGCGGGGAACCCTACAATGAGCAGTTCTTC. Protein: CASSQGTSGEPYNEQFF.

This clone has a handful of counts. V and J are TRBV4-1 and TRBJ1-5; D unresolved. The CDR3 covers 20 residues. Deletions cut 1 base from V and 0 bases from J, with 22 bases between. Germline CDR1 is MGHRA and CDR2 is YSYEKL. The CDR3 here is CASSQGLITEAEYSNQPQHF. CDR3 coding DNA: TGCGCCAGCAGCCAAGGTCTAATCACGGAGGCGGAGTATAGCAATCAGCCCCAGCATTTT.

The chain couples TRBV9 to TRBJ2-6; possibly TRBD2 for D (7 bases). The CDR3 totals 18 residues. V lost 2 bases and J 2 bases, leaving 17 bases between the germline ends. Germline assignment: CDR1 SGDLS and CDR2 YYNGEE. The CDR3 reads CASSVRRGGGPGANVLTF. CDR3 DNA: TGTGCCAGCAGCGTCAGACGAGGGGGGGGCCCTGGGGCCAACGTCCTGACTTTC.

The count of this clone is one. The chain recombines TRBV10-2 with TRBJ2-2; no firm D call. The germline V gene has CDR1 WSHSY and CDR2 SAAADI. The CDR3 extends over 15 amino acids. V was clipped by 0 bases and J by 1 base, with 6 bases between them. The CDR3 coding sequence is TGCGCCAGCAGTGAGTCTGCGCAGAACACCGGGGAGCTGTTTTTT. Its protein product is CASSESAQNTGELFF.

This clone has a single count. The chain employs TRBV18 and TRBJ1-2; tentatively, D is TRBD1 (6 bases). Germline V gives CDR1 KGHSH, CDR2 LQKENI. CDR3 size: 15 residues. V lost 5 bases, J lost 5 bases, and 18 bases lay in between. As DNA, the CDR3 is TGTGCCAGCTCATATGACAGGTTCCCTACTTATGGCTACACCTTC. This encodes CASSYDRFPTYGYTF.

This clone was observed once. The chain uses TRBV6-1 and TRBJ2-7, with 7 positions matching TRBD1. The CDR3 loop spans 14 amino acids. CDR1 is MNHNS and CDR2 is SASEGT in the germline V gene. V was pared by 7 bases and J by 1 base, with 7 bases of the junction left unmatched. DNA for the CDR3: TGTGCCAGCATTGATCCGGGACAGTCCTACGAGCAGTACTTC. As protein: CASIDPGQSYEQYF.

This rearrangement joins TRBV18 to TRBJ1-6; the D gene is possibly TRBD1 (6 bases). CDR1 is KGHSH and CDR2 is LQKENI in the germline V gene. With 4 bases removed from V and 6 bases from J, the gap between germline ends came to 13 bases. This CDR3 is 15 amino acids long. This chain's CDR3 is CASSQEGQSNSPLHF. CDR3 nucleotide sequence: TGTGCCAGCTCACAAGAAGGACAGTCTAATTCACCCCTCCACTTT.

The rearrangement links TRBV12-5 to TRBJ1-1; possible D gene TRBD1, 5 bases. Trimming shortened V by 3 bases and J by 7 bases, and 15 bases separated the two germline ends. This CDR3 is built from 14 residues. From germline, CDR1 is LGHNT and CDR2 FRNRAP. The DNA for the CDR3 is TGTGCTAGTGGTTTTAAATCGGGGGGTAGTGAAGCTTTCTTT. This translates into CASGFKSGGSEAFF.

The V gene is TRBV6-5, the J gene TRBJ2-7; TRBD2 is a possible D gene (6 bases). Germline loops: CDR1 MNHEY, CDR2 SVGAGI. Trimming left V 6 bases short and J 3 bases short, with 12 bases between. The CDR3 is 13 amino acids. The CDR3 region is CASSYGRGYEQYF. The CDR3 DNA reads TGTGCCAGCAGCTACGGGAGAGGCTACGAGCAGTACTTC.

The chain links TRBV7-9 to TRBJ2-2, with TRBD1 as a possible D gene (6 bases). Trimming removed 6 bases from V and 2 bases from J, with 10 bases in between. The CDR3 is 14 amino acids. Germline assignment: CDR1 SEHNR and CDR2 FQNEAQ (reference sequence). CDR3 bases: TGTGCCAGCAGACAGGGACAAAACACCGGGGAGCTGTTTTTT. The encoded protein is CASRQGQNTGELFF.

This chain joins TRBV11-2 and TRBJ1-1, with D tentatively TRBD1 (6 bases). The CDR3 spans 18 residues. Trimming stripped 2 bases from V and 0 bases from J, with 19 bases between. Germline V gene lookup returns CDR1 SGHAT and CDR2 FQNNGV. CDR3 bases: TGTGCCAGCAGCTTAACGGGGGGGGGCGGTATCGTGAACACTGAAGCTTTCTTT. It yields the protein CASSLTGGGGIVNTEAFF.

The rearrangement uses TRBV6-5 and TRBJ2-7, with 7 bases matching TRBD1. This CDR3 is 13 amino acids long. V was clipped by 5 bases and J by 6 bases; unmatched bases: 7. The germline gives CDR1 MNHEY, CDR2 SVGAGI. CDR3 coding DNA: TGTGCCAGCAGTAAACCGGGACAGTCCGAGCAGTACTTC. Translating it yields CASSKPGQSEQYF.

Regarding this clone: This clone may be a read error of a much larger clone one base away. This sample includes further DNA sequences coding for the same CDR3. V and J are TRBV5-6 and TRBJ1-2; 8 bases align to TRBD1. This CDR3 region has 13 residues. The V gene's germline CDR1 is SGHDT and CDR2 YYEEEE. Trimming cost V 4 bases and J 2 bases; bases outside gene matches: 1. The CDR3 DNA reads TGTGCCAGCAGCCGGGACAGGAACTATGGCTACACCTTC. Translation gives CASSRDRNYGYTF.

The chain joins TRBV25-1 to TRBJ1-4, with TRBD1 as a possible D gene (6 bases). Germline-derived CDR1 and CDR2 are MGHDK and SYGVNS. The CDR3 runs 15 residues. The V and J ends lost 3 bases and 8 bases respectively, with 16 bases between them. CDR3 amino acids: CASSEGGAEGEKLFF. In DNA, the CDR3 is TGTGCCAGCAGTGAGGGGGGGGCAGAGGGGGAAAAACTGTTTTTT.

The V and J genes are TRBV5-6 and TRBJ1-1; D is ambiguous. V was shortened by 2 bases and J by 3 bases, with 5 bases between the two germline ends. The CDR3 loop spans 12 amino acids. The germline V gene has CDR1 SGHDT and CDR2 YYEEEE. CDR3: CASSFYDTEAFF. In DNA, the CDR3 is TGTGCCAGCAGCTTTTATGACACTGAAGCTTTCTTT.

This clone was recorded once. This rearrangement joins TRBV9 to TRBJ1-3; the D gene is possibly TRBD1 (6 bases). Trimming removed 8 bases at V and 4 bases at J, with 13 bases between. Germline V gives CDR1 SGDLS, CDR2 YYNGEE. The CDR3 contains 13 residues. This chain's CDR3 is CASGRGTGNTIYF. In nucleotides, the CDR3 is TGTGCCAGTGGCAGGGGTACAGGAAACACCATATATTTT.

CDR3 sequence reads: CASTGQGAIYGYTF. The CDR3 coding sequence is TGTGCCAGCACCGGACAGGGGGCGATCTATGGCTACACCTTC. The chain links TRBV9 to TRBJ1-2; 11 bases are shared with TRBD1. There are 14 residues in the CDR3. Germline CDR1 reads SGDLS; CDR2 reads YYNGEE. V shed 6 bases and J 4 bases; nucleotides not matched to a gene: 5.

This rearrangement joins TRBV19 to TRBJ1-1; 9 nucleotides agree with TRBD1. The CDR3 is 18 amino acids. Germline V gives CDR1 LNHDA, CDR2 SQIVND (reference sequence). V trimming: 0 bases; J trimming: 4 bases; junction bases outside the gene matches: 12. The CDR3 is CASSIDPDRGSVGTEAFF. Written as DNA, the CDR3 is TGTGCCAGTAGTATAGATCCCGACAGGGGGTCGGTGGGCACTGAAGCTTTCTTT. The whole variable domain, filled in from reference TRBV19 and TRBJ1-1, reads DGGITQSPKYLFRKEGQNVTLSCEQNLNHDAMYWYRQDPGQGLRLIYYSQIVNDFQKGDIAEGYSVSREKKESFPLTVTSAQKNPTAFYLCASSIDPDRGSVGTEAFFGQGTRLTVV.

The chain employs TRBV18 and TRBJ2-5, with 10 bases lining up with TRBD2. V gave up 0 bases and J gave up 1 base; unmatched junction bases: 5. The CDR3 runs 17 residues. CDR1 and CDR2 from the germline V gene are KGHSH and LQKENI. The DNA of the CDR3 is TGTGCCAGCTCACCACCGGTAGCGGGGGGTCCCCAAGAGACCCAGTACTTC. Amino acid sequence: CASSPPVAGGPQETQYF.

The rearrangement uses TRBV25-1 and TRBJ2-5; D is possibly TRBD2 (5 bases). Per the germline V gene, CDR1 is MGHDK and CDR2 is SYGVNS. This CDR3 comprises 18 residues. Trimming shortened V by 3 bases and J by 0 bases, and 20 bases separated the two germline ends. CDR3 sequence: CASSDPDKAVPYQETQYF. In nucleotides, the CDR3 is TGTGCCAGCAGTGACCCAGATAAAGCGGTCCCGTACCAAGAGACCCAGTACTTC.

This chain joins TRBV9 and TRBJ1-1; no reliable D call. The V gene lost 3 bases and the J gene lost 7 bases, with 16 bases spanning the gap. Looked up from germline, CDR1 is SGDLS and CDR2 is YYNGEE. This CDR3 is 14 amino acids long. CDR3 region: CASSGDKAYGEAFF. CDR3 coding DNA: TGTGCCAGCAGCGGCGACAAGGCGTACGGTGAAGCTTTCTTT.

V gene TRBV29-1 combines with J gene TRBJ1-2; TRBD1 might be the D (6 bases). This CDR3 is built from 13 residues. With 7 bases removed from V and 4 bases from J, the gap between germline ends came to 16 bases. From germline, CDR1 is SQVTM and CDR2 ANQGSEA. The CDR3 protein is CSAFTGQSYGYTF. CDR3 nucleotide sequence: TGCAGCGCCTTCACAGGACAGAGCTATGGCTACACCTTC.

The chain has TRBV2 and TRBJ2-7, with D possibly TRBD1 on 6 matching bases. The CDR3 extends over 15 amino acids. The V and J ends lost 3 bases and 5 bases respectively, with 17 bases between them. CDR1 is SNHLY, CDR2 FYNNEI, per germline. CDR3 sequence: CASSDVRTVSNEQYF. As DNA, the CDR3 is TGTGCCAGCAGTGACGTTCGGACAGTTAGCAACGAGCAGTACTTC.

The chain recombines TRBV7-2 with TRBJ2-7; no clear D. The ends were cut back, 0 bases at V and 3 bases at J, with 3 bases in the middle. CDR1 is SGHTA, CDR2 FQGNSA, per germline. The CDR3 has 12 amino acids. This CDR3 reads CASSLAYYEQYF. The CDR3 DNA sequence: TGTGCCAGCAGCTTAGCCTACTACGAGCAGTACTTC.

The chain employs TRBV5-6 and TRBJ2-1; 9 bases are shared with TRBD2. This CDR3 comprises 12 residues. V dropped 4 bases and J dropped 9; count of bases not matched to a gene: 2. Germline CDR1 and CDR2: SGHDT and YYEEEE. The CDR3 reads CASSASGVEQFF. CDR3 sequence (DNA): TGTGCCAGCAGCGCTAGCGGGGTTGAGCAGTTCTTC.

This clone appeared a few times. This chain links TRBV7-9 with TRBJ1-1; maybe TRBD1 (6 bases). CDR3 size: 14 residues. V shed 6 bases and J shed 1 base, with 12 bases lying between them. Germline CDR1 SEHNR, CDR2 FQNEAQ (reference sequence). CDR3 DNA sequence: TGTGCCAGCAGGAACCCAGGGGCGAACACTGAAGCTTTCTTT. The encoded protein is CASRNPGANTEAFF. Full variable domain (rest looked up from reference TRBV7-9 and TRBJ1-1): DTGVSQNPRHKITKRGQNVTFRCDPISEHNRLYWYRQTLGQGPEFLTYFQNEAQLEKSRLLSDRFSAERPKGSFSTLEIQRTEQGDSAMYLCASRNPGANTEAFFGQGTRLTVV.

The V gene is TRBV11-2, the J gene TRBJ1-3, with D possibly TRBD1 on 6 matching bases. Germline loops: CDR1 SGHAT, CDR2 FQNNGV. Deletions cut 3 bases from V and 0 bases from J, with 12 bases between. The CDR3 is made up of 16 amino acids. The CDR3 DNA reads TGTGCCAGCAGCTTTCCGGGACAACTCTCTGGAAACACCATATATTTT. Protein sequence: CASSFPGQLSGNTIYF.

The chain joins TRBV15 to TRBJ1-5, with unresolved D. The CDR3 is made up of 15 amino acids. The germline gives CDR1 LNHNV, CDR2 YYDKDF (reference sequence). Trimming left V 6 bases short and J 3 bases short, with 15 bases between. CDR3 amino acids: CATSSTRYPNQPQHF. The DNA of the CDR3 is TGTGCCACCAGTTCCACCCGGTACCCCAATCAGCCCCAGCATTTT.